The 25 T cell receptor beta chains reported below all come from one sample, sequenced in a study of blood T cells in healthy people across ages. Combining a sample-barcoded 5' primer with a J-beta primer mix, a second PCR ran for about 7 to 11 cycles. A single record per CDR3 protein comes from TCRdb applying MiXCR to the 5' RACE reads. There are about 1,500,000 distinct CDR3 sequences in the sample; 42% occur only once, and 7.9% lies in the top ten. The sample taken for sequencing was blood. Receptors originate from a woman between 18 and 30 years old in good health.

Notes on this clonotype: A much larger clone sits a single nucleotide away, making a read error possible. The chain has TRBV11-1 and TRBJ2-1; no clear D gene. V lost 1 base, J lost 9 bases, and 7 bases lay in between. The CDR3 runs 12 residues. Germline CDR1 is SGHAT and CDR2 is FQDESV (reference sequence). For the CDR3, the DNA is TGTGCCAGCAGCTTAGAGGAGAGTGAGCAGTTCTTC. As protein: CASSLEESEQFF.

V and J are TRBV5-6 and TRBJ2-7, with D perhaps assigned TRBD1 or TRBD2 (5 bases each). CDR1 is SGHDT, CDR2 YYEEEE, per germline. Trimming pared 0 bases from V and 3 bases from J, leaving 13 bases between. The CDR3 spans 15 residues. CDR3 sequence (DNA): TGTGCCAGCAGCTTGGAAAGTGGGGGTGACTACGAGCAGTACTTC. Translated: CASSLESGGDYEQYF. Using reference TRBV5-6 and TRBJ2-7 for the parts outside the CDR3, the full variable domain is DAGVTQSPTHLIKTRGQQVTLRCSPKSGHDTVSWYQQALGQGPQFIFQYYEEEERQRGNFPDRFSGHQFPNYSSELNVNALLLGDSALYLCASSLESGGDYEQYFGPGTRLTVT.

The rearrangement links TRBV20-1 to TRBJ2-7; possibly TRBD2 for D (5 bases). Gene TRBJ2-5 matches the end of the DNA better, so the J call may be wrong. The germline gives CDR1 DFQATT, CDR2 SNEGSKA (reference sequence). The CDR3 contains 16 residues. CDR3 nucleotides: TGCAGTGCTAGAGATTTCGCTAGCTTGGGCCAAGAGACCCAGTACTTC. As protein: CSARDFASLGQETQYF.

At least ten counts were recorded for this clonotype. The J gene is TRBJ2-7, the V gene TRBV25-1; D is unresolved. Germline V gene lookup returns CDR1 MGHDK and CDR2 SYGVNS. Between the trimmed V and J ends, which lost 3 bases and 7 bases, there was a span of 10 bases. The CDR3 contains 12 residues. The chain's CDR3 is CASSDSFWEQYF. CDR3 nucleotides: TGTGCCAGCAGTGACTCCTTTTGGGAGCAGTACTTC.

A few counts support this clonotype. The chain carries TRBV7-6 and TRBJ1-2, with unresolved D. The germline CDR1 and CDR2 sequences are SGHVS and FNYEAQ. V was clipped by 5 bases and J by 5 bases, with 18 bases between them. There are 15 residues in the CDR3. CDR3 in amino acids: CASSPGGETAYGYTF. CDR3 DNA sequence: TGTGCCAGCAGCCCCGGCGGGGAGACGGCTTATGGCTACACCTTC.

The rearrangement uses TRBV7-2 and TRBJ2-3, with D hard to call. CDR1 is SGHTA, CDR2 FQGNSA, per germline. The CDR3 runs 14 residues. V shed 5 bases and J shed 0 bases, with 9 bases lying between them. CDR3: CASSRTVSTDTQYF. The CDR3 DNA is TGTGCCAGCAGCCGAACAGTTAGCACAGATACGCAGTATTTT.

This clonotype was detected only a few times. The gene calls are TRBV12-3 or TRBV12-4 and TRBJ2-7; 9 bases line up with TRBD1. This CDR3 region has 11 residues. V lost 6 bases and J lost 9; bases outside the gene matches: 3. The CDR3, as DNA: TGTGCCAGCAGCGACAGGGGGGGGCAGTACTTC. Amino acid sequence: CASSDRGGQYF.

The CDR3 region has the DNA TGTGCCAGCAGCGTAGAGACCTCGCGGGGAGAGACCCAGTACTTC. Translation: CASSVETSRGETQYF. This chain joins TRBV9 and TRBJ2-5; D is possibly TRBD2 (6 bases). In germline, CDR1 is SGDLS, CDR2 YYNGEE. This CDR3 has 15 amino acids. Deletions cut 0 bases from V and 4 bases from J, with 13 bases between.

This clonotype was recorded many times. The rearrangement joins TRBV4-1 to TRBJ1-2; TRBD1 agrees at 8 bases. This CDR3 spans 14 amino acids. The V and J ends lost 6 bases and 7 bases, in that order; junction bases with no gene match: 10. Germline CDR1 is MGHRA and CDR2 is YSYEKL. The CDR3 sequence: CASSPGQGIGGYTF. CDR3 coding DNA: TGCGCCAGCAGTCCCGGACAGGGCATCGGTGGCTACACCTTC.

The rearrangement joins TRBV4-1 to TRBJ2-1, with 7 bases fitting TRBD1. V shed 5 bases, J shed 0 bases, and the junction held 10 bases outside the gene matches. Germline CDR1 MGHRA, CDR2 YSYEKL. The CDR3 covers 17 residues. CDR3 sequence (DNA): TGCGCCAGCAGCGCAGATCCCAGGGGGTCCTCCTACAATGAGCAGTTCTTC. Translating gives CASSADPRGSSYNEQFF.

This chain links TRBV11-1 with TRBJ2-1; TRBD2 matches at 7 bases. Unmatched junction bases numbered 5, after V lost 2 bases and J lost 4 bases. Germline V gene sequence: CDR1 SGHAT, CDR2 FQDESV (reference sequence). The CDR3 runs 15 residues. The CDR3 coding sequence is TGTGCCAGCAGCTTACGCGGGAGCGAGTACAATGAGCAGTTCTTC. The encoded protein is CASSLRGSEYNEQFF.

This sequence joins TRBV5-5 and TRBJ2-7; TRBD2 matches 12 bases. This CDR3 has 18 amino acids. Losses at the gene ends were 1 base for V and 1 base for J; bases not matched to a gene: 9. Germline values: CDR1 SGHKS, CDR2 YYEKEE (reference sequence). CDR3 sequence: CASSLFLAGGKLSYEQYF. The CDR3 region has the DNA TGTGCCAGCAGCTTGTTCCTAGCGGGAGGGAAATTATCCTACGAGCAGTACTTC.

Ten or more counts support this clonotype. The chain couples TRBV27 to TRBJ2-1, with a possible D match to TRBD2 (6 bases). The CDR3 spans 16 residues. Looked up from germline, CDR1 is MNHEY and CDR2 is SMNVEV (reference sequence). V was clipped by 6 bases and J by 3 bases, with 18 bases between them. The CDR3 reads CASSPGTPPLYNEQFF. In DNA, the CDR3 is TGTGCCAGCAGCCCTGGGACTCCTCCCCTCTACAATGAGCAGTTCTTC.

CDR3 DNA sequence: TGTGCCACCAGCAGTGGGACTAGCGGGGGGCCAGGAGAGACCCAGTACTTC. This codes for CATSSGTSGGPGETQYF. The genes are TRBV15 and TRBJ2-5; 15 bases are a match to TRBD2. CDR3 length equals 17 residues. Germline V gene lookup returns CDR1 LNHNV and CDR2 YYDKDF (reference sequence). The ends lost 3 bases at V and 4 bases at J; junction bases unmatched: 6.

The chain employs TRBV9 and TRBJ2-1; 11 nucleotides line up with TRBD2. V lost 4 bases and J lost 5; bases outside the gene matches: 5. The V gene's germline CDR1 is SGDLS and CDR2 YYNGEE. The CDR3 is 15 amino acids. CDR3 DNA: TGTGCCAGCAGCAAACTAGCGGGAGTGGACAATGAGCAGTTCTTC. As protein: CASSKLAGVDNEQFF.

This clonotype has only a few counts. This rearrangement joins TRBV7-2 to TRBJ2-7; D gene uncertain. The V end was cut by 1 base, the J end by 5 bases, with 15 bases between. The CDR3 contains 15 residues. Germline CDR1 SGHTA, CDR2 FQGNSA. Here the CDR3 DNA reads TGTGCCAGCAGCTTAGGACCCCTAGTAGGCCACGAGCAGTACTTC. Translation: CASSLGPLVGHEQYF.

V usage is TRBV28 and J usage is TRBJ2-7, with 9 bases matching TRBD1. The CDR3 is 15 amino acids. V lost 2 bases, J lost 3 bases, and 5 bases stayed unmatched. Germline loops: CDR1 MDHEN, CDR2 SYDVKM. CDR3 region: CASSLAQGAVYEQYF. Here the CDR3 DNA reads TGTGCCAGCAGTTTAGCACAGGGGGCAGTCTACGAGCAGTACTTC. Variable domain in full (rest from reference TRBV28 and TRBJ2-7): DVKVTQSSRYLVKRTGEKVFLECVQDMDHENMFWYRQDPGLGLRLIYFSYDVKMKEKGDIPEGYSVSREKKERFSLILESASTNQTSMYLCASSLAQGAVYEQYFGPGTRLTVT.

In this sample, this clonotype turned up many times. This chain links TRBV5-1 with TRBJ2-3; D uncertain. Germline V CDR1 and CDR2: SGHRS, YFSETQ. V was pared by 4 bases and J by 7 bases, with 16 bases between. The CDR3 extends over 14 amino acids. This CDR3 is CASSLPEELNTQYF. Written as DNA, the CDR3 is TGCGCCAGCAGCCTCCCGGAAGAATTAAATACGCAGTATTTT.

CDR3 amino acids: CSARLTELNYGYTF. The CDR3 region has the DNA TGCAGTGCTAGATTGACGGAGCTGAACTATGGCTACACCTTC. The chain employs TRBV20-1 and TRBJ1-2, with unresolved D. V lost 2 bases and J 2 bases, leaving 12 bases between the germline ends. The CDR3 has 14 residues. The V gene's germline CDR1 is DFQATT and CDR2 SNEGSKA (reference sequence).

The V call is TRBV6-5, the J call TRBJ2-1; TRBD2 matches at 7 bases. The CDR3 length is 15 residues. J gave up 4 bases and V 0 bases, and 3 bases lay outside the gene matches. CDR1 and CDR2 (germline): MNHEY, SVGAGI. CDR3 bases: TGTGCCAGCAGTTACTCAGGGAGGGGTTACAATGAGCAGTTCTTC. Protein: CASSYSGRGYNEQFF.

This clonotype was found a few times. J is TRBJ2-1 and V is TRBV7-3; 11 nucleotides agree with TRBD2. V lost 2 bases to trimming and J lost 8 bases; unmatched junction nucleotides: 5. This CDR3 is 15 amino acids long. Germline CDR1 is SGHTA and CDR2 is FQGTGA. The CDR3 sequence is CASSLEGLAAYEQFF. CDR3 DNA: TGTGCCAGCAGCTTAGAGGGACTAGCGGCCTATGAGCAGTTCTTC.

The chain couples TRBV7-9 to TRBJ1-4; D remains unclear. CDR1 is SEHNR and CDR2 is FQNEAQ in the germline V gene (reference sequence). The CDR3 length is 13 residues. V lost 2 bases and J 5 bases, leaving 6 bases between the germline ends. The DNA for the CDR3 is TGTGCCAGCAGCTTATCGGTGAATGAAAAACTGTTTTTT. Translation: CASSLSVNEKLFF.

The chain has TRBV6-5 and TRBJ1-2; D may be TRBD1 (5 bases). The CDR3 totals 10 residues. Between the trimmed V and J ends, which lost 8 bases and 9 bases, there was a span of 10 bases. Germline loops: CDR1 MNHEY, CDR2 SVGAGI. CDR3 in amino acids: CASRGSSYTF. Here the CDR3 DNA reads TGTGCCAGCCGGGGCAGTAGCTACACCTTC.

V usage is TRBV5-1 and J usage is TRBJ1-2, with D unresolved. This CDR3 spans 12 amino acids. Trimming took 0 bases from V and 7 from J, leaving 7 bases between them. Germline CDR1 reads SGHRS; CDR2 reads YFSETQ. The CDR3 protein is CASSLDESGYTF. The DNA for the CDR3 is TGCGCCAGCAGCTTGGATGAGAGTGGCTACACCTTC.

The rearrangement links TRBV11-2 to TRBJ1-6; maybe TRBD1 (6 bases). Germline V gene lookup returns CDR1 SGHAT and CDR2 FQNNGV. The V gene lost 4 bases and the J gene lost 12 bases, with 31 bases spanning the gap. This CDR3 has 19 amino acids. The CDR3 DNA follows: TGTGCCAGCAGCTCTTTATCAGACCAGGGGATGAACCGCTTAGGACCCCTCCACTTT. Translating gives CASSSLSDQGMNRLGPLHF.